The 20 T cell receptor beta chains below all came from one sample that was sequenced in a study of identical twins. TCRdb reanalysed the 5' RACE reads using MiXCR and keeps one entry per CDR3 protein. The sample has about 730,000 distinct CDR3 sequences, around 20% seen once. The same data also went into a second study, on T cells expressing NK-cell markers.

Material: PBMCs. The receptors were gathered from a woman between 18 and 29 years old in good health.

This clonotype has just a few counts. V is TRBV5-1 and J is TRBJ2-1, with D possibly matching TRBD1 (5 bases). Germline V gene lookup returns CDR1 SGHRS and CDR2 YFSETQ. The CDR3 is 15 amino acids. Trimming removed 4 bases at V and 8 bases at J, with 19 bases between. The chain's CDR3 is CASSRPGRKIDEQFF. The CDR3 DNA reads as TGCGCCAGCAGCAGACCAGGGCGAAAGATTGATGAGCAGTTCTTC.

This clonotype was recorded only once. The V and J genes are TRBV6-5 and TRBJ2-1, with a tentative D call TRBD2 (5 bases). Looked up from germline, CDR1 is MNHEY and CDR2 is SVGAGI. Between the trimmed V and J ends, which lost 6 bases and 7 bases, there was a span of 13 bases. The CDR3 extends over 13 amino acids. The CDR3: CASSLTRLNEQFF. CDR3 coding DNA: TGTGCCAGCAGCCTTACTAGACTGAATGAGCAGTTCTTC.

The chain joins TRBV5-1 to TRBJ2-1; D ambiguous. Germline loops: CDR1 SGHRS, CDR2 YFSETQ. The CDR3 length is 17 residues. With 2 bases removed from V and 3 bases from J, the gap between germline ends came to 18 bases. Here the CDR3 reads CASSLRGSVTNYNEQFF. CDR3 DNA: TGCGCCAGCAGCTTAAGAGGCTCAGTAACAAACTACAATGAGCAGTTCTTC. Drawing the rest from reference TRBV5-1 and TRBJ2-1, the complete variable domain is KAGVTQTPRYLIKTRGQQVTLSCSPISGHRSVSWYQQTPGQGLQFLFEYFSETQRNKGNFPGRFSGRQFSNSRSEMNVSTLELGDSALYLCASSLRGSVTNYNEQFFGPGTRLTVL.

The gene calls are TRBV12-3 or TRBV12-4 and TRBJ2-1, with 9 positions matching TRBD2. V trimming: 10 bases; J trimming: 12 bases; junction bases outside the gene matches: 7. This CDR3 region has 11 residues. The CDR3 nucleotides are TGTGCCACCATCCTAGCGGGGAGGCAGTTCTTC. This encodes CATILAGRQFF.

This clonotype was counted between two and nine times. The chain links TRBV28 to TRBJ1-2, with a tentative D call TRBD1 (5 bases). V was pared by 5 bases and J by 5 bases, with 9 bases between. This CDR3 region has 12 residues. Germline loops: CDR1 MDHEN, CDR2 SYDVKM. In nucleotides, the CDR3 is TGTGCCAGCAGTGGGGCCGGTTATGGCTACACCTTC. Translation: CASSGAGYGYTF.

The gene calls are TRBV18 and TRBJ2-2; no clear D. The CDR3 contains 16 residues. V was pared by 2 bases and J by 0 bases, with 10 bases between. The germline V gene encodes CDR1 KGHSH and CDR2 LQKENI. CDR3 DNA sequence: TGTGCCAGCTCACCATCCGGCGGCCCGAACACCGGGGAGCTGTTTTTT. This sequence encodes CASSPSGGPNTGELFF. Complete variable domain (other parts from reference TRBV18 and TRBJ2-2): NAGVMQNPRHLVRRRGQEARLRCSPMKGHSHVYWYRQLPEEGLKFMVYLQKENIIDESGMPKERFSAEFPKEGPSILRIQQVVRGDSAAYFCASSPSGGPNTGELFFGEGSRLTVL.

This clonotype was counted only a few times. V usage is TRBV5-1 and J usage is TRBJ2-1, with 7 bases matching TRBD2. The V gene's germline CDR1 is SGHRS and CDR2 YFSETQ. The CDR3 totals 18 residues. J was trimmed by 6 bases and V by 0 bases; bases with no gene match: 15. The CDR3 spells CASSLGPPTGGSRNEQFF. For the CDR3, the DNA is TGCGCCAGCAGCTTGGGACCCCCCACGGGCGGGAGCCGCAATGAGCAGTTCTTC.

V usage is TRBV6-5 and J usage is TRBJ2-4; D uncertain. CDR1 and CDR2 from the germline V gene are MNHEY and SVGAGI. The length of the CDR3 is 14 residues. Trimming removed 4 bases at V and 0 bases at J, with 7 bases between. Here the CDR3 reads CASSSFTAKNIQYF. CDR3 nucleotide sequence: TGTGCCAGCAGTTCTTTTACAGCCAAAAACATTCAGTACTTC.

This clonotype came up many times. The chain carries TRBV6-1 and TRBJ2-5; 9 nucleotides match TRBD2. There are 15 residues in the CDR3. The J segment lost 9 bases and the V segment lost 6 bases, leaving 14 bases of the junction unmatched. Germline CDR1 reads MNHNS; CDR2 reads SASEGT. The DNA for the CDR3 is TGTGCCAGCAGCCCTCAGACTAGCGGTGTGCGGGCCCAGTACTTC. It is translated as CASSPQTSGVRAQYF.

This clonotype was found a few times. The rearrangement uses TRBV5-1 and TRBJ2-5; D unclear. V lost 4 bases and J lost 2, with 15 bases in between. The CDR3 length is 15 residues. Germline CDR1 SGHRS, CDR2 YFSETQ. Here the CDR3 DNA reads TGCGCCAGCAGCCTGGACCTACCGCTTCAAGAGACCCAGTACTTC. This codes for CASSLDLPLQETQYF.

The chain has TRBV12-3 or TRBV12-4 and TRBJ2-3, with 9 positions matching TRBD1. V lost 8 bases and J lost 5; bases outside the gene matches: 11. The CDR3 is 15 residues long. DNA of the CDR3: TGTGCCAGCGCTGAAGGACAGGGGAATGTAGATACGCAGTATTTT. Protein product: CASAEGQGNVDTQYF.

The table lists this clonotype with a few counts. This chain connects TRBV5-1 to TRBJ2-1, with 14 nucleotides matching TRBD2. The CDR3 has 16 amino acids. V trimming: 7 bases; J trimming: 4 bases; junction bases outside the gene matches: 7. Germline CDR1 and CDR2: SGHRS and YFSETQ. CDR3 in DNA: TGCGCCAGCGGGACTAGCGGGAGTTCACTTTACAATGAGCAGTTCTTC. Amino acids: CASGTSGSSLYNEQFF. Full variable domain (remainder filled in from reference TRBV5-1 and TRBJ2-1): KAGVTQTPRYLIKTRGQQVTLSCSPISGHRSVSWYQQTPGQGLQFLFEYFSETQRNKGNFPGRFSGRQFSNSRSEMNVSTLELGDSALYLCASGTSGSSLYNEQFFGPGTRLTVL.

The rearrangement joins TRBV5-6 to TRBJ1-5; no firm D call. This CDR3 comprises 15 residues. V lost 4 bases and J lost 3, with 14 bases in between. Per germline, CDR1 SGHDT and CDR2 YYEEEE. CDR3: CASSGAGTFNQPQHF. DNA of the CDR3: TGTGCCAGCAGCGGTGCGGGAACGTTCAATCAGCCCCAGCATTTT.

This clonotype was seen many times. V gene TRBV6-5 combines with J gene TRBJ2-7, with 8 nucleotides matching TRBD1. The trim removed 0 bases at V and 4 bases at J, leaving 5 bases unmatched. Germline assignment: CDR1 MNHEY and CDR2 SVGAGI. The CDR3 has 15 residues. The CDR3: CASSYSGTGPYEQYF. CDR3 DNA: TGTGCCAGCAGTTACTCCGGGACAGGTCCGTACGAGCAGTACTTC.

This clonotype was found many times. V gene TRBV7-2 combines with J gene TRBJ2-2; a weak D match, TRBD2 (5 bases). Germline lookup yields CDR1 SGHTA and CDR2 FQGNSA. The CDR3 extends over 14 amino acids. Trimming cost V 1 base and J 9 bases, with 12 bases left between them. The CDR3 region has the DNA TGTGCCAGCAGCTTAGGAGGAGGACCCAGGGAGCTGTTTTTT. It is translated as CASSLGGGPRELFF.

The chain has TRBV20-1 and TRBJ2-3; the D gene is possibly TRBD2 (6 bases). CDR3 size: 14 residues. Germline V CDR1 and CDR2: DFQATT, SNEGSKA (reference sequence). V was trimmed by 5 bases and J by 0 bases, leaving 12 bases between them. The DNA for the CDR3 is TGCAGTGCTGATGCGGGGCTCAGCACAGATACGCAGTATTTT. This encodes CSADAGLSTDTQYF.

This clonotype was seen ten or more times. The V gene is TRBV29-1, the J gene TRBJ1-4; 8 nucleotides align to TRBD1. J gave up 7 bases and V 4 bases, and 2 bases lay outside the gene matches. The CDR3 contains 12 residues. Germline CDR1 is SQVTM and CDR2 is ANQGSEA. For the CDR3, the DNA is TGCAGCGTTGGACAGGGGAGTGAAAAACTGTTTTTT. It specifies CSVGQGSEKLFF.

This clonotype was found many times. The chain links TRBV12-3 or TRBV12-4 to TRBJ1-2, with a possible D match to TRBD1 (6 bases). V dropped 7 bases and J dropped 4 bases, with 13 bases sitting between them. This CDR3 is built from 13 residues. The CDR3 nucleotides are TGTGCCAGCAATACAGGGAGCGTCTATGGCTACACCTTC. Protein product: CASNTGSVYGYTF.

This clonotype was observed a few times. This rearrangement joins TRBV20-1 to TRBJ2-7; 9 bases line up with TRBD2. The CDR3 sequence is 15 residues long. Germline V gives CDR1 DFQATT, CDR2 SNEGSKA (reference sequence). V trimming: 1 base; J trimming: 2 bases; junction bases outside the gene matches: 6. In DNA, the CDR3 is TGCAGTGCTAGAGTTCCGACTAGCGGTACCTACGAGCAGTACTTC. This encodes CSARVPTSGTYEQYF.

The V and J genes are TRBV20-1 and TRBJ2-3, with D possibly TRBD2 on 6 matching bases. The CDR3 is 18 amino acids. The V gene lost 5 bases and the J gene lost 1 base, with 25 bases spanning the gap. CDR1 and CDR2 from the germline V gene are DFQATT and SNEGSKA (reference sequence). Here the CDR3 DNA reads TGCAGTGCTTTTCGTTACCGTCCGGGGAGGTTGCGCACAGATACGCAGTATTTT. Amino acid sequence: CSAFRYRPGRLRTDTQYF.